Below, 12 T cell receptor beta chains from the same sample are listed, as sequenced in a study of control samples from healthy donors and cancer patients. Using immunoSEQ multiplex PCR, the repertoire was profiled, and TCRdb retains in-frame clones only, with some absent. The sample gives 55,000 to 65,000 clones, approximately 89% of which show up once; over 9.5% is in the top ten. Material: PBMCs. The receptors originated from a woman aged 55-70 years with lung cancer.

J is TRBJ1-5 and V is TRBV19; D is perhaps TRBD1 (6 bases). CDR1 LNHDA and CDR2 SQIVND come from the germline V gene (reference sequence). Trimming stripped 5 bases from V and 5 bases from J, with 7 bases between. CDR3 length equals 12 residues. CDR3 region: CASSYRDQPQHF. CDR3 DNA: TGTGCCAGTAGTTACAGGGATCAGCCCCAGCATTTT.

The count of this clone is one. V gene TRBV24-1 combines with J gene TRBJ1-1; D is uncertain. V gave up 4 bases and J gave up 3 bases, with 8 bases separating them. From germline, CDR1 is KGHDR and CDR2 SFDVKD. This CDR3 has 13 residues. CDR3 loop: CATSDGRDTEAFF. In nucleotides, the CDR3 is TGTGCCACCAGTGACGGAAGGGACACTGAAGCTTTCTTT.

The V gene is TRBV5-1, the J gene TRBJ1-5; no definite D call. The V and J ends lost 4 bases and 4 bases respectively, with 9 bases between them. CDR1 and CDR2 (germline): SGHRS, YFSETQ. The CDR3 consists of 13 residues. The CDR3 nucleotides are TGCGCCAGCAGCCAGGAAGGAAATCAGCCCCAGCATTTT. Its translation is CASSQEGNQPQHF. The full variable domain, in which reference TRBV5-1 and TRBJ1-5 provide the parts outside the CDR3, is KAGVTQTPRYLIKTRGQQVTLSCSPISGHRSVSWYQQTPGQGLQFLFEYFSETQRNKGNFPGRFSGRQFSNSRSEMNVSTLELGDSALYLCASSQEGNQPQHFGDGTRLSIL.

The V and J genes are TRBV7-8 and TRBJ2-1; possibly TRBD1 or TRBD2 for D (5 bases each). Trimming left V 5 bases short and J 4 bases short, with 21 bases between. The CDR3 is 17 residues long. Germline V gene sequence: CDR1 SGHVS, CDR2 FQNEAQ. The CDR3 DNA is TGTGCCAGCAGCGCAATAGGCCGGGGCAGGGCTTACAATGAGCAGTTCTTC. It is translated as CASSAIGRGRAYNEQFF.

The V call is TRBV19, the J call TRBJ1-2, with no clear D. From germline, CDR1 is LNHDA and CDR2 SQIVND (reference sequence). V was pared by 6 bases and J by 11 bases, with 22 bases between. The CDR3 sequence is 14 residues long. For the CDR3, the DNA is TGTGCCAGTAGCCTCGGGCAAGGAGTATTGGGGTACACCTTC. Amino acid sequence: CASSLGQGVLGYTF. Together with reference TRBV19 and TRBJ1-2, the CDR3 gives the full variable domain: DGGITQSPKYLFRKEGQNVTLSCEQNLNHDAMYWYRQDPGQGLRLIYYSQIVNDFQKGDIAEGYSVSREKKESFPLTVTSAQKNPTAFYLCASSLGQGVLGYTFGSGTRLTVV.

J is TRBJ1-1 and V is TRBV28; no definite D call. The CDR3 contains 13 residues. V was clipped by 8 bases and J by 0 bases, with 10 bases between them. Per germline, CDR1 MDHEN and CDR2 SYDVKM. This CDR3 is CASGRTLNTEAFF. For the CDR3, the DNA is TGTGCCAGCGGGCGGACTCTGAACACTGAAGCTTTCTTT.

This chain uses TRBV11-2 with TRBJ2-2; TRBD2 matches at 10 bases. Germline CDR1 and CDR2: SGHAT and FQNNGV. This CDR3 is built from 17 residues. J was trimmed by 2 bases and V by 5 bases; bases with no gene match: 8. This chain's CDR3 is CASSVPSGRANTGELFF. DNA of the CDR3: TGTGCCAGCAGCGTACCAAGCGGGAGGGCCAACACCGGGGAGCTGTTTTTT.

This rearrangement joins TRBV3-1 (or the pseudogene TRBV3-2) to TRBJ1-2; unclear D gene. V was cut by 7 bases and J by 3 bases, with 21 bases left in between. This CDR3 region has 16 residues. The V gene's germline CDR1 is LGHDT and CDR2 YNNKEL (reference sequence). As DNA, the CDR3 is TGTGCCAGCAAACCGCGACCCGACGCGGGGTACTATGGCTACACCTTC. Amino acids: CASKPRPDAGYYGYTF.

The chain has TRBV9 and TRBJ1-3; D is undetermined. Germline V lookup: CDR1 SGDLS, CDR2 YYNGEE. The CDR3 spans 12 residues. The germline V and J ends were trimmed by 0 bases and 3 bases, with 1 base remaining between them. Written as DNA, the CDR3 is TGTGCCAGCAGCGTAGGTGGAAACACCATATATTTT. Its protein is CASSVGGNTIYF.

Sample share makes this clone medium-sized. The chain employs TRBV7-6 and TRBJ2-7; no clear D. The CDR3 covers 13 residues. The V gene lost 1 base and the J gene lost 4 bases, with 8 bases spanning the gap. Germline values: CDR1 SGHVS, CDR2 FNYEAQ. The CDR3 DNA reads as TGTGCCAGCAGCTTAGGCCCTAATTACGAGCAGTACTTC. This sequence encodes CASSLGPNYEQYF.

This clone appeared a few times. The V gene is TRBV27, the J gene TRBJ2-3, with 8 bases that match TRBD1. The CDR3 has 13 amino acids. Germline values: CDR1 MNHEY, CDR2 SMNVEV (reference sequence). V was clipped by 3 bases and J by 6 bases; unmatched bases: 2. CDR3 DNA sequence: TGTGCCAGCAGTTTCAGGGGGCGGGATACGCAGTATTTT. Protein sequence: CASSFRGRDTQYF.

The chain couples TRBV6-5 to TRBJ2-1; D tentatively reads TRBD1 or TRBD2 (5 bases each). Germline CDR1 MNHEY, CDR2 SVGAGI. V lost 2 bases and J 3 bases, leaving 8 bases between the germline ends. The CDR3 runs to 14 residues. This CDR3 is CASSYPGSYNEQFF. The DNA of the CDR3 is TGTGCCAGCAGTTACCCAGGGAGCTACAATGAGCAGTTCTTC.